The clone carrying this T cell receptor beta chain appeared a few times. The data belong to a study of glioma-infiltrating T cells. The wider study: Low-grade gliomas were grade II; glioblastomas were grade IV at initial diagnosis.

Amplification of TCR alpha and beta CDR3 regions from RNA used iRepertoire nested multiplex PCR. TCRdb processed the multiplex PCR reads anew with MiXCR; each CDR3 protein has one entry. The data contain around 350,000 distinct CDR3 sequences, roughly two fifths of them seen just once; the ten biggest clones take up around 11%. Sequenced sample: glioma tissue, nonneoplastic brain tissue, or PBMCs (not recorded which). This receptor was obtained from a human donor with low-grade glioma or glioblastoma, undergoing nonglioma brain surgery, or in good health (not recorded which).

The CDR3 sequence: CSAREGQAEEKLFF. CDR3 nucleotide sequence: TGCAGTGCTAGAGAGGGACAGGCAGAGGAAAAACTGTTTTTT. The chain joins TRBV20-1 to TRBJ1-4, with TRBD1 matching over 8 bases. The CDR3 runs to 14 residues. Germline V gene data show CDR1 as DFQATT and CDR2 as SNEGSKA (reference sequence). Losses at the gene ends were 0 bases for V and 8 bases for J; bases not matched to a gene: 5.